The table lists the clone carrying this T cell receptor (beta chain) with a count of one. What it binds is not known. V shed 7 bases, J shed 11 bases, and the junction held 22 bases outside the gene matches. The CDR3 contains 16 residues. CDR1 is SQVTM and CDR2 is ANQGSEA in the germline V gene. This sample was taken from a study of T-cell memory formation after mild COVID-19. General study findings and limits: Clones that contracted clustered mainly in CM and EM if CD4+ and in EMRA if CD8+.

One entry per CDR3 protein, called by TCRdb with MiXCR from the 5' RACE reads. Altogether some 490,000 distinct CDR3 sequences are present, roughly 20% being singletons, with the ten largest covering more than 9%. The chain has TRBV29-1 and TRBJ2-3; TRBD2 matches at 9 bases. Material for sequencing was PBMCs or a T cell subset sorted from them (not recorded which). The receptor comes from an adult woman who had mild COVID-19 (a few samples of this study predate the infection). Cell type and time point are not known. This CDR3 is CSARSGQREEPLGQYF. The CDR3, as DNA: TGCAGCGCCCGAAGCGGTCAGCGGGAGGAACCCTTGGGGCAGTATTTT.